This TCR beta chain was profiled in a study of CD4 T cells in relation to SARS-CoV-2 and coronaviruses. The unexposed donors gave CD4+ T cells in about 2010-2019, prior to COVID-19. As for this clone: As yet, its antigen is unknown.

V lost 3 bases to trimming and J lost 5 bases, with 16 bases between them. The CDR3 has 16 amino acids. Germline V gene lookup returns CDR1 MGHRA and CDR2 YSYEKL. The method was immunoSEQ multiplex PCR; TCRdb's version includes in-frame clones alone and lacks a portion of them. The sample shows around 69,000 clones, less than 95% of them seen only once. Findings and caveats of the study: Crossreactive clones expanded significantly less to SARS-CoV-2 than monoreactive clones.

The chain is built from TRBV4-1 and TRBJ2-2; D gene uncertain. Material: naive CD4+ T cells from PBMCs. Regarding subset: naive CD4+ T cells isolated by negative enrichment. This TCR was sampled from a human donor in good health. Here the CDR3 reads CASSQTPRAVTGELFF. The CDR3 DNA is TGCGCCAGCAGCCAGACGCCCCGCGCGGTAACCGGGGAGCTGTTTTTT.